This T cell receptor beta chain is drawn from a study of T cells in localized non-small cell lung cancer (TCRdb year 2020). With respect to the entire study: T cell repertoires of 236 early-stage NSCLC patients were analyzed, with tumors being compared against uninvolved tumor-adjacent lungs. The cohort comprised around 240 treatment-naïve NSCLC patients with resected, localized lung tumors. The mean age of the NSCLC patients was less than 70 years, with approximately 130 men and around 100 women. Beyond this particular receptor, the publication reports: A median of roughly 60 of the top 100 tumor clones turned up in the paired uninvolved adjacent lung, and some 28 of those clones also ranked among the top 100 of that same adjacent lung. Because the study design was exploratory, TCR variables were selected using unadjusted p-values without false-discovery rate correction. Higher blood T cell density associated with longer overall survival, while higher adjacent-lung clonality associated with shorter survival. The highest T cell clonality was observed in uninvolved tumor-adjacent lung, where clonality exceeded that of tumor, suggesting that antigenic responses were more focused in uninvolved tumor-adjacent lung. Because multi-region sequencing of the tumors was not done, intratumor heterogeneity could not be ruled out.

This clone was detected once. The antigen it binds to is not known. Per-base qualities were not stored, and no clone one base away is much larger. The immunoSEQ Assay was used to sequence TCR beta CDR3 regions from DNA. The study's processing was this. To compute T cell density, TCR beta template counts were normalized to usable DNA, which was estimated by amplifying housekeeping genes. Richness was estimated with the preseqR package, extrapolating to 400,000 templates for PBMC samples and 120,000 templates for tissue samples. Clonality was defined as one minus Pielou's evenness. Tissue-enriched TCRs were identified by differential abundance testing using productive amino-acid clonotypes, minimum total count 5 and alpha 0.1. The Jaccard Index and the Morisita Overlap Index were used to measure how much the repertoires overlapped between compartments. TCR beta CDR3s were clustered by GLIPH together with public tetramer-defined viral CDR3s, and at least three viral sequences plus V-gene enrichment were required for viral motifs. In TCRdb, the immuneACCESS table is reduced to in-frame sequences with V and J assigned. These tables do not hold every clone; where another copy was compared, an unresolved V gene accounts for under half, and the others remain unexplained. V, J and clone size are those of that table, while D and trimming were read from the DNA. The sample yields 65,000 or so clones; about four fifths were counted once. In total, the top ten clones hold roughly 4.5% of the sample.

At diagnosis, tumor, uninvolved tumor-adjacent lung and peripheral blood were collected and then preserved as a mix of FFPE and fresh-frozen material. For TCR repertoire profiling, blood samples were analyzed in the form of peripheral blood mononuclear cells. For this chain, trimming is 4 bases at the V end and 4 bases at the J end, and the number of junction bases without a gene match is 6. Measured from the cysteine to the phenylalanine, the CDR3 is 17 residues long. The CDR3 DNA has 51 bases and is translated from base 1. The germline V gene gives CDR1 as SGHRS and CDR2 as YFSETQ. The sample was PBMCs, taken before any cancer treatment. The receptor comes from a man aged 40 to 70 with stage II lung adenocarcinoma. The chain joins TRBV5-1 to TRBJ2-3, with 16 bases matching TRBD2. The bases are TGCGCCAGCAGCCCGGGACTAGCGGGAGGGCCGGCAGATACGCAGTATTTT. It specifies CASSPGLAGGPADTQYF.